The 8 T cell receptor beta chains reported below all come from one sample, sequenced in a study of blood T cell repertoires in COVID-19. TCRdb keeps only in-frame clones here, not all; method: immunoSEQ multiplex PCR. The sample has about 260,000 clones, about 90% seen once. Input material: peripheral blood. All receptors come from a woman aged 40-49 years with acute or convalescent COVID-19.

This clone was picked up one time. The gene calls are TRBV12-5 and TRBJ1-3; D gene ambiguous. The CDR3 contains 15 residues. Germline V gene data show CDR1 as LGHNT and CDR2 as FRNRAP. V lost 1 base and J 4 bases, leaving 11 bases between the germline ends. The chain's CDR3 is CASGLGQAAGNTIYF. The CDR3 nucleotides are TGTGCTAGTGGTTTGGGACAAGCCGCAGGAAACACCATATATTTT.

This clone was found once. The rearrangement joins TRBV5-6 to TRBJ1-5, with a tentative D call TRBD1 (5 bases). With 4 bases removed from V and 2 bases from J, the gap between germline ends came to 16 bases. Per germline, CDR1 SGHDT and CDR2 YYEEEE. The CDR3 extends over 16 amino acids. CDR3 coding DNA: TGTGCCAGCAGCAGGACCCAGGGTGATCGCAATCAGCCCCAGCATTTT. It translates to CASSRTQGDRNQPQHF.

A word on this clone: Within the sample, other DNA sequences also encode this same CDR3. Here the CDR3 DNA reads TGTGCCAGCAGCCTGGGCCAGAACACTGAAGCTTTCTTT. Translating it yields CASSLGQNTEAFF. The chain links TRBV14 to TRBJ1-1; no clear D gene. Germline V gene sequence: CDR1 SGHDN, CDR2 FVKESK. V was shortened by 4 bases and J by 1 base, with 7 bases between the two germline ends. This CDR3 contains 13 residues.

V and J are TRBV5-1 and TRBJ1-4; D gene unclear. The CDR3 totals 14 residues. V lost 3 bases to trimming and J lost 7 bases, with 13 bases between them. In germline, CDR1 is SGHRS, CDR2 YFSETQ. This CDR3 reads CASSSGRGGEKLFF. In DNA form, the CDR3 reads TGCGCCAGCAGCTCCGGCCGAGGCGGTGAAAAACTGTTTTTT.

The rearrangement links TRBV7-9 to TRBJ1-4, with a weak D call TRBD1 (6 bases). V lost 1 base and J lost 2, with 14 bases in between. In germline, CDR1 is SEHNR, CDR2 FQNEAQ (reference sequence). CDR3 length: 17 amino acids. In DNA, the CDR3 is TGTGCCAGCAGCTTAGTCGTAGGGGGGGCGACTAATGAAAAACTGTTTTTT. It specifies CASSLVVGGATNEKLFF.

The rearrangement uses TRBV3-1 (or the pseudogene TRBV3-2) and TRBJ2-2; no reliable D call. Germline loops: CDR1 LGHDT, CDR2 YNNKEL (reference sequence). This CDR3 has 11 amino acids. V was clipped by 5 bases and J by 7 bases, with 5 bases between them. The CDR3 region is CASSSSGELFF. DNA for the CDR3: TGTGCCAGCAGCTCGAGCGGGGAGCTGTTTTTT.

The rearrangement links TRBV2 to TRBJ2-3; D is ambiguous. CDR1 is SNHLY and CDR2 is FYNNEI in the germline V gene. The CDR3 is 11 amino acids. V dropped 6 bases and J dropped 5 bases, with 6 bases sitting between them. The DNA for the CDR3 is TGTGCCAGCAGGAACGGAGATACGCAGTATTTT. Amino acid sequence: CASRNGDTQYF.

This clone was observed a single time. V usage is TRBV3-1 (or the pseudogene TRBV3-2) and J usage is TRBJ1-2, with 9 bases matching TRBD1. The CDR3 covers 14 residues. Germline trimming cut 3 bases from V and 5 bases from J; bases unmatched to any gene: 4. The germline V gene encodes CDR1 LGHDT and CDR2 YNNKEL (reference sequence). The CDR3 sequence is CASSHRDRAYGYTF. DNA for the CDR3: TGTGCCAGCAGCCACAGGGACAGGGCTTATGGCTACACCTTC.